This is a list of T cell receptor beta chains from one sample in a study of blood T cells in healthy people across ages. TCRdb analysed the 5' RACE reads with MiXCR anew, one entry per CDR3 protein. The sample has 600,000 to 900,000 distinct CDR3 sequences, 20% to 30% seen once. The data were also submitted as part of a second study, on T cells of mothers and their children.

Sequenced input: blood. The source is a boy younger than 18 in good health. The conserved cysteine and the conserved F or W are not part of the CDR3 here. The D gene is left open where the match is weak.

V gene: TRBV6-6
D gene: TRBD2
J gene: TRBJ2-4
CDR3 protein: ASSGTSGGAAKNIQY

V gene: TRBV19
D gene: TRBD1
J gene: TRBJ2-2
CDR3 protein: ASSIRQGRNTGELF

V gene: TRBV3-1
D gene: TRBD1
J gene: TRBJ2-3
CDR3 protein: ASSQLGGAGTDTQY

V gene: TRBV12-3/TRBV12-4
D gene: .
J gene: TRBJ1-5
CDR3 protein: ASSPRPNQPQH

V gene: TRBV11-2
D gene: .
J gene: TRBJ1-2
CDR3 protein: ASSPPFDGYGYT

V gene: TRBV27
D gene: .
J gene: TRBJ1-1
CDR3 protein: ASSPLEGTEAF

V gene: TRBV18
D gene: TRBD2
J gene: TRBJ2-1
CDR3 protein: ASSRTSGLNNEQF

V gene: TRBV11-2
D gene: TRBD2
J gene: TRBJ2-4
CDR3 protein: ASSLAWTGGGPWANIQY

V gene: TRBV4-1
D gene: .
J gene: TRBJ2-3
CDR3 protein: ASSHVDSPDTQY

V gene: TRBV5-1
D gene: .
J gene: .
CDR3 protein: ASSLELYSCEQF

V gene: TRBV5-1
D gene: TRBD1
J gene: .
CDR3 protein: ASSSGTGLYEQY

V gene: TRBV6-4
D gene: .
J gene: TRBJ2-3
CDR3 protein: ASSDSETTSQY

V gene: TRBV4-1
D gene: .
J gene: .
CDR3 protein: ASSPWAGEQNEQY

V gene: TRBV20-1
D gene: TRBD1
J gene: TRBJ2-1
CDR3 protein: SARETAPGGYNEQF

V gene: TRBV20-1
D gene: TRBD2
J gene: TRBJ2-7
CDR3 protein: SASLTSGGFYEQY

V gene: TRBV27
D gene: .
J gene: TRBJ1-4
CDR3 protein: ASSLGFSEKLF

V gene: TRBV14
D gene: .
J gene: TRBJ2-3
CDR3 protein: ASSQTVYGTQY

V gene: TRBV4-1
D gene: TRBD2
J gene: TRBJ2-5
CDR3 protein: ANSHTGGSKY

V gene: TRBV20-1
D gene: TRBD1
J gene: TRBJ2-5
CDR3 protein: SARPGQGPGETQY

V gene: TRBV24-1
D gene: .
J gene: TRBJ1-5
CDR3 protein: ATSAVGRVSHSNQPQH

V gene: TRBV29-1
D gene: TRBD1
J gene: TRBJ2-2
CDR3 protein: SAAGGSGELF

V gene: TRBV12-3/TRBV12-4
D gene: .
J gene: TRBJ1-3
CDR3 protein: ASSLWGNTIY

V gene: TRBV29-1
D gene: TRBD1
J gene: TRBJ1-4
CDR3 protein: SVEDPGDRGLTGKLF

V gene: TRBV5-1
D gene: .
J gene: TRBJ2-7
CDR3 protein: ASSLGLASATSSYEQY

V gene: TRBV12-3/TRBV12-4
D gene: .
J gene: TRBJ1-5
CDR3 protein: ASSPGGGRNQPQH

V gene: TRBV28
D gene: TRBD2
J gene: TRBJ2-2
CDR3 protein: ASSFGLAGGWDTGELF

V gene: TRBV11-2
D gene: TRBD2
J gene: .
CDR3 protein: ASSLELAGGDEQF

V gene: TRBV12-3/TRBV12-4
D gene: .
J gene: TRBJ2-1
CDR3 protein: ASSFEGSMGYNEQF

V gene: TRBV11-2
D gene: TRBD1
J gene: TRBJ2-5
CDR3 protein: AIGRDSYQETQY

V gene: TRBV20-1
D gene: .
J gene: TRBJ1-1
CDR3 protein: SARRSGTVNTEAF

V gene: TRBV5-1
D gene: .
J gene: TRBJ2-1
CDR3 protein: ASSPVLSYNEQF

V gene: TRBV12-3/TRBV12-4
D gene: .
J gene: TRBJ2-5
CDR3 protein: ASSWAGGSPS

V gene: TRBV7-2
D gene: .
J gene: TRBJ1-2
CDR3 protein: ASSLAPGDGRGYT